Presented here are 8 T cell receptor beta chains from one specimen sequenced in a study of cytomegalovirus exposure and HLA in healthy donors. The study ran its PCR with 60 Vbeta and 13 Jbeta primers. Here immunoSEQ multiplex PCR was the method, and the copy in TCRdb shows in-frame clones only, minus some. The sample shows more than 200,000 clones, 55% to 75% of them seen only once. The sequenced sample consisted of PBMCs. The source of these receptors is a man aged 35 to 55 in good health and CMV-seropositive.

The chain carries TRBV28 and TRBJ1-1, with D uncertain. Looked up from germline, CDR1 is MDHEN and CDR2 is SYDVKM. V lost 2 bases to trimming and J lost 4 bases, with 14 bases between them. This CDR3 has 15 residues. CDR3 nucleotides: TGTGCCAGCAGTTTAGGAGGGCTGGGAAGCACTGAAGCTTTCTTT. It translates to CASSLGGLGSTEAFF.

The CDR3 coding sequence is TGTGCCAGCAGCTTATCTGCAGATAACACTGAAGCTTTCTTT. Its protein is CASSLSADNTEAFF. The chain links TRBV7-9 to TRBJ1-1; D is undetermined. The germline V gene encodes CDR1 SEHNR and CDR2 FQNEAQ (reference sequence). The CDR3 spans 14 residues. Trimming took 2 bases from V and 2 from J, leaving 9 bases between them.

This clone has just a few counts. Other DNA sequences within the sample encode an identical CDR3. The V and J genes are TRBV2 and TRBJ2-1; possibly TRBD1 for D (6 bases). CDR1 SNHLY and CDR2 FYNNEI come from the germline V gene. This CDR3 region has 14 residues. Trimming cost V 4 bases and J 3 bases, with 10 bases left between them. The CDR3 DNA reads as TGTGCCAGCAGTGGGGGGACAATCTACAATGAGCAGTTCTTC. Protein sequence: CASSGGTIYNEQFF. Together with reference TRBV2 and TRBJ2-1, the CDR3 gives the full variable domain: EPEVTQTPSHQVTQMGQEVILRCVPISNHLYFYWYRQILGQKVEFLVSFYNNEISEKSEIFDDQFSVERPDGSNFTLKIRSTKLEDSAMYFCASSGGTIYNEQFFGPGTRLTVL.

This chain connects TRBV27 to TRBJ1-6, with D unresolved. Trimming cost V 4 bases and J 3 bases, with 13 bases left between them. This CDR3 contains 16 residues. Germline V gives CDR1 MNHEY, CDR2 SMNVEV (reference sequence). CDR3 residues: CASSSAGAYYNSPLHF. In DNA form, the CDR3 reads TGTGCCAGCAGTTCCGCGGGTGCCTACTATAATTCACCCCTCCACTTT.

V gene TRBV2 combines with J gene TRBJ2-5, with 8 bases aligning to TRBD1. This CDR3 is built from 13 residues. With V trimmed by 8 bases and J by 3 bases, 5 bases remained unmatched. Germline V gene data show CDR1 as SNHLY and CDR2 as FYNNEI. The CDR3 spells CASSGTGKETQYF. The CDR3 nucleotides read TGTGCCAGCTCCGGGACAGGAAAAGAGACCCAGTACTTC.

This clone was found a few times. The J gene is TRBJ2-3, the V gene TRBV7-2, with TRBD1 matching 8 bases. Germline CDR1 SGHTA, CDR2 FQGNSA. The CDR3 has 16 residues. Losses at the gene ends were 4 bases for V and 1 base for J; bases not matched to a gene: 7. The CDR3 DNA follows: TGTGCCAGCAGCTCTCAGGGGGCGTTGGGCACAGATACGCAGTATTTT. Translated, it gives CASSSQGALGTDTQYF.

This clone was counted a few times. V and J are TRBV5-4 and TRBJ2-3; 7 bases agree with TRBD2. Trimming cost V 4 bases and J 13 bases; bases outside gene matches: 9. Germline CDR1 reads SGHNT; CDR2 reads YYREEE (reference sequence). The length of the CDR3 is 12 residues. The CDR3 DNA sequence: TGTGCCAGCAGCCCGGGGGGACTACCCGAGTATTTT. Its protein is CASSPGGLPEYF.

Comment on this clone: The same CDR3 is also encoded by other DNA sequences in this sample. This chain uses TRBV2 with TRBJ1-5; possibly TRBD1 for D (6 bases). Per germline, CDR1 SNHLY and CDR2 FYNNEI. The CDR3 runs to 13 residues. Trimming took 1 base from V and 6 from J, leaving 7 bases between them. The CDR3 nucleotides are TGTGCCAGCAGTGAAGGAGGGGGTCAGCCCCAGCATTTT. It is translated as CASSEGGGQPQHF.